The source of this T cell receptor (beta chain) is a study of post-analysis software for immune sequencing data. The authors incorporated unique molecular identifiers into the TCR beta cDNA libraries. Via MiXCR, TCRdb re-called the PCR reads, giving one row per CDR3 protein. The sample lists a few hundred thousand distinct CDR3 sequences, roughly 45% occurring once. The source material was blood. This sequence was found in a girl aged 10-17 years with multiple sclerosis.

The CDR3 loop is CASSQISGTSQETQYF. The CDR3 bases are TGTGCCAGCAGCCAGATTAGCGGCACCTCCCAAGAGACCCAGTACTTC. The chain uses TRBV3-1 and TRBJ2-5; D may be TRBD2 (6 bases). The CDR3 loop spans 16 amino acids. The germline V gene has CDR1 LGHDT and CDR2 YNNKEL (reference sequence). Trimming shortened V by 3 bases and J by 1 base, and 15 bases separated the two germline ends.